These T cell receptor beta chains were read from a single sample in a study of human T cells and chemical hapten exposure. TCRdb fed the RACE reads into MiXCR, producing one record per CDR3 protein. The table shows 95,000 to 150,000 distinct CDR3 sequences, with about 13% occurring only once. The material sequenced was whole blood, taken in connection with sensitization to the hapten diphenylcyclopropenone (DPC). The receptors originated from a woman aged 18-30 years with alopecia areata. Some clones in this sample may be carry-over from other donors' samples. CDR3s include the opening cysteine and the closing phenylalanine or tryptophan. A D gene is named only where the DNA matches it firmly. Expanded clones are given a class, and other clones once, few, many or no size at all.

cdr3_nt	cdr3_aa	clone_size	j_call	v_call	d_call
TGTGCCAGCAGCCAAGACAGGGGGAAGAACACTGAAGCTTTCTTT	CASSQDRGKNTEAFF	-	TRBJ1-1	TRBV6-5	TRBD1
TGTGCCAGCAGTTCCTCCGGGGCTTATTCACCCCTCCACTTT	CASSSSGAYSPLHF	-	TRBJ1-6	TRBV12-3/TRBV12-4	-
TGTGCCAGCAGCCGGGGCAGCTCTGGGAACACCGGGGAGCTGTTTTTT	CASSRGSSGNTGELFF	few	TRBJ2-2	TRBV2	-
TGCAGTGCTAGAGATCAGGGGGGGTTCACAGATACGCAGTATTTT	CSARDQGGFTDTQYF	many	TRBJ2-3	TRBV20-1	-
TGCTCTTGTGAGGGAGCCTCCTACGAGCAGTACTTC	CSCEGASYEQYF	-	TRBJ2-7	TRBV29-1	-
TGTGCCAGCAGCTTAGCGCTCGGGCAGACAGATACGCAGTATTTT	CASSLALGQTDTQYF	-	TRBJ2-3	TRBV7-2	-
TGTGCCAGCAGTTACTCGTACGGGGGCACAGATACGCAGTATTTT	CASSYSYGGTDTQYF	many	TRBJ2-3	TRBV6-6	-
TGCAGTGCTAGCTACGGAGCACAGGGGGTGGTCATTCAGTACTTC	CSASYGAQGVVIQYF	-	TRBJ2-4	TRBV20-1	TRBD1
TGTGCCAGCAGCTTGGACAGGGGTGCCTACGAGCAGTACTTC	CASSLDRGAYEQYF	many	TRBJ2-7	TRBV5-4	TRBD1
TGTGCCAGCACCACCTCATCGACAGGGTGGTATGGCTACACCTTC	CASTTSSTGWYGYTF	many	TRBJ1-2	TRBV12-3/TRBV12-4	TRBD1
TGTGCCAGCAGCCCAAGATCCCGGATTGCAACTAATGAAAAACTGTTTTTT	CASSPRSRIATNEKLFF	few	TRBJ1-4	TRBV3-1	-
TGTGCCAGCAGGCGGGACATTTCAAGAGAGACCCAGTACTTC	CASRRDISRETQYF	few	TRBJ2-5	TRBV6-2/TRBV6-3	-
TGTGCCAGCAGGGGACAGGGGTACTACAATGAGCAGTTCTTC	CASRGQGYYNEQFF	-	TRBJ2-1	TRBV25-1	TRBD1
TGTGCCAGCAGCTTATACAGGGGATATATGAACACTGAAGCTTTCTTT	CASSLYRGYMNTEAFF	-	TRBJ1-1	TRBV7-9	TRBD1
TGCAGTGCGTCACGGGGGGCGGGGTACGAGCAGTACTTC	CSASRGAGYEQYF	-	TRBJ2-7	TRBV20-1	-
TGTGCCAGAAGCCTCCCATGTGGGGGGCATGCCTTCAATCAGCCCCAGCATTTT	CARSLPCGGHAFNQPQHF	few	TRBJ1-5	TRBV5-3	-
TGTGCCAGCAGCTTGGAATTTAACTATGGCTACACCTTC	CASSLEFNYGYTF	many	TRBJ1-2	TRBV5-6	-
TGTGCCAGCACCGGACTAGCGAACAATGAGCAGTTCTTC	CASTGLANNEQFF	many	TRBJ2-1	TRBV3-1	TRBD2
TGTGCCAGCAGCTTCTCAGGTTCCTCTACCATTGAGAACTTC	CASSFSGSSTIENF	many	TRBJ1-2	TRBV5-5	-
TGCAGCGTTGAAGATCAACTAGCGGGGGGTTCAGATACGCAGTATTTT	CSVEDQLAGGSDTQYF	-	TRBJ2-3	TRBV29-1	TRBD2
TGTGCCAGCAGGGGGAGGGCAGCCTATGGCTACACCTTC	CASRGRAAYGYTF	few	TRBJ1-2	TRBV28	-
TGTGCCAGTAGTATTGGACAGGTTACTAATCAGCCCCAGCATTTT	CASSIGQVTNQPQHF	few	TRBJ1-5	TRBV19	TRBD1
TGTGCCAGCAGAGAATGGACTGCTGATGGCTACACCTTC	CASREWTADGYTF	-	TRBJ1-2	TRBV6-5	-
TGTGCCAGCCGATCCCAGACGGTCCAAGCGAACACCGGGGAGCTGTTTTTT	CASRSQTVQANTGELFF	-	TRBJ2-2	TRBV7-9	-
TGTGCCAGCAGCGTAGATGGCTATGGCTACACCTTC	CASSVDGYGYTF	-	TRBJ1-2	TRBV9	-
TGTGCCAGCAGCCCCCGACAGGCGCTCTACAATGAGCAGTTCTTC	CASSPRQALYNEQFF	-	TRBJ2-1	TRBV7-2	-
TGTGCCAGCACTCGACAGATCACCTACGAGCAGTACTTC	CASTRQITYEQYF	few	TRBJ2-7	TRBV6-1	-
TGCAGTGCTAGGACTAGCGGGGCTACCTACGAGCAGTACTTC	CSARTSGATYEQYF	many	TRBJ2-7	TRBV20-1	TRBD2
TGTGCCAGCAGCGTAGGGATTCTAGGGGACACTGAAGCTTTCTTT	CASSVGILGDTEAFF	many	TRBJ1-1	TRBV9	-